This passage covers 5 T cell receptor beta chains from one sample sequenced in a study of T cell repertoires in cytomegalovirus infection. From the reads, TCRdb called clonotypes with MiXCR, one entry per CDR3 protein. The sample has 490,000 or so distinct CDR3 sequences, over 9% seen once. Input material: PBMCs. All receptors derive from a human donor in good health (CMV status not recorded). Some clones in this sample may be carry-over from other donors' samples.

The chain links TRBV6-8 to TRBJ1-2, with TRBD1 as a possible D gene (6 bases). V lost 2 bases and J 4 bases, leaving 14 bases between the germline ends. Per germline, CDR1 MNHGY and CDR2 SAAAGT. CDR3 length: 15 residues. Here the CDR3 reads CASSYHATGFYGYTF. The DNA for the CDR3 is TGTGCCAGCAGTTACCATGCTACAGGGTTCTATGGCTACACCTTC.

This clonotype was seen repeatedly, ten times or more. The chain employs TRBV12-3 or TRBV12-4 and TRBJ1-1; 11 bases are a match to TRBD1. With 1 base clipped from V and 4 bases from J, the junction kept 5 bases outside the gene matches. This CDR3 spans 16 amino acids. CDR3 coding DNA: TGTGCCAGCAGTTTAGGGACAGGGGGCGGCGGCACTGAAGCTTTCTTT. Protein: CASSLGTGGGGTEAFF.

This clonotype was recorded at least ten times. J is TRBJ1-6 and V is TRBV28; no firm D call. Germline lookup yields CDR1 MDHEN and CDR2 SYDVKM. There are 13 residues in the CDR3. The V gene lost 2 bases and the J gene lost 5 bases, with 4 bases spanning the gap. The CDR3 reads CASSLGNNSPLHF. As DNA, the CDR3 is TGTGCCAGCAGTTTAGGGAATAATTCACCCCTCCACTTT.

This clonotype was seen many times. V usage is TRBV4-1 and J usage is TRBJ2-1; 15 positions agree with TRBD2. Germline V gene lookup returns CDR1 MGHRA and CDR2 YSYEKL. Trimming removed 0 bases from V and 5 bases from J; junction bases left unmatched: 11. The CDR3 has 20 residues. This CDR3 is CASSQDGGLAGGLLDNEQFF. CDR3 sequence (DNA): TGCGCCAGCAGCCAAGACGGGGGACTAGCGGGGGGTCTCCTCGACAATGAGCAGTTCTTC.

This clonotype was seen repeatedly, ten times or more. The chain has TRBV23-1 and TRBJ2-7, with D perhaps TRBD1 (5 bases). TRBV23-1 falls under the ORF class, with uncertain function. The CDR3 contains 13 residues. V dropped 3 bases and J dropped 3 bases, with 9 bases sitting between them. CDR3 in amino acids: CASSHERGYEQYF. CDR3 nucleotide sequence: TGCGCCAGCAGTCATGAAAGGGGCTACGAGCAGTACTTC.